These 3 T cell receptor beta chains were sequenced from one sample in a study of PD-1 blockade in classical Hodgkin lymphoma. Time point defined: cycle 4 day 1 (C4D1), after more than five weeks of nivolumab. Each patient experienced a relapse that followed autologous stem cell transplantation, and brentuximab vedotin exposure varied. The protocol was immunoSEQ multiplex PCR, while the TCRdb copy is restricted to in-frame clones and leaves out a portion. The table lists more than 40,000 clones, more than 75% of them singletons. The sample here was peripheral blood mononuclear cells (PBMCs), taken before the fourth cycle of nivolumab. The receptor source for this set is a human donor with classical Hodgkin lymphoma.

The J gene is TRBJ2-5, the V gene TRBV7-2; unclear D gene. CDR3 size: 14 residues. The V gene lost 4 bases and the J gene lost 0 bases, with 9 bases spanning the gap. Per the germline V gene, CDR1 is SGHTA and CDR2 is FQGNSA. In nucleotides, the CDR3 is TGTGCCAGCAGCTCCCGACCCAACCAAGAGACCCAGTACTTC. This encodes CASSSRPNQETQYF.

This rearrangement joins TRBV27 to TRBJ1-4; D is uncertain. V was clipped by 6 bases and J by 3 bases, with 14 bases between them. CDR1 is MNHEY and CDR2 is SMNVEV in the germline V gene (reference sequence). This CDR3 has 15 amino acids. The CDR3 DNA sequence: TGTGCCAGCAGCCCTATGGGGAACCCTAATGAAAAACTGTTTTTT. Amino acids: CASSPMGNPNEKLFF.

In DNA, the CDR3 is TGTGCCAGCAGTTTCACACGGAATGAGCAGTTCTTC. It encodes CASSFTRNEQFF. This rearrangement joins TRBV6-6 to TRBJ2-1; D is unclear. This CDR3 is built from 12 residues. Germline-derived CDR1 and CDR2 are MNHNY and SVGAGI (reference sequence). Trimming removed 4 bases from V and 7 bases from J, with 8 bases in between.